The 18 T cell receptor beta chains below come from one sample, sequenced in a study of cytomegalovirus exposure and HLA in healthy donors. The PCR contained 60 Vbeta and 13 Jbeta primers. Data came from immunoSEQ multiplex PCR; TCRdb stores just in-frame clones and leaves some out. The sample holds more than 80,000 clones, 70% to 75% seen once. The sample comprised PBMCs. These receptors were collected from a female donor in good health and CMV-seronegative.

The V gene is TRBV19, the J gene TRBJ2-5, with a possible D match to TRBD2 (5 bases). Germline V gene sequence: CDR1 LNHDA, CDR2 SQIVND (reference sequence). This CDR3 region has 13 residues. Trimming stripped 5 bases from V and 4 bases from J, with 11 bases between. The chain's CDR3 is CASSLGAGETQYF. The CDR3 DNA follows: TGTGCCAGTAGTTTAGGCGCGGGAGAGACCCAGTACTTC.

The genes are TRBV28 and TRBJ2-2, with a possible D match to TRBD2 (5 bases). There are 15 residues in the CDR3. V gave up 7 bases and J gave up 4 bases, with 16 bases separating them. Germline CDR1 MDHEN, CDR2 SYDVKM. The CDR3 DNA reads TGTGCCAGCACCCGCGCGAGGGCCTTCACCGGGGAGCTGTTTTTT. Residues: CASTRARAFTGELFF.

This clone has just a few counts. The chain uses TRBV27 and TRBJ1-1; D unresolved. CDR1 and CDR2 from the germline V gene are MNHEY and SMNVEV (reference sequence). This CDR3 has 15 amino acids. The ends were cut back, 5 bases at V and 1 base at J, with 14 bases in the middle. CDR3 residues: CASSHRGGKNTEAFF. The CDR3 DNA sequence: TGTGCCAGCAGTCACCGGGGAGGGAAGAACACTGAAGCTTTCTTT.

This clone was picked up one time. This chain joins TRBV30 and TRBJ2-7; TRBD2 matches at 9 bases. Germline assignment: CDR1 GTSNPN and CDR2 SVGIG (reference sequence). The CDR3 has 14 amino acids. V shed 4 bases, J shed 0 bases, and the junction held 4 bases outside the gene matches. CDR3 DNA sequence: TGTGCCTGGAACCCTAGCGGGGCCTCCTACGAGCAGTACTTC. This encodes CAWNPSGASYEQYF.

This sequence joins TRBV19 and TRBJ1-3; no definite D call. The germline V gene encodes CDR1 LNHDA and CDR2 SQIVND (reference sequence). With 3 bases removed from V and 0 bases from J, the gap between germline ends came to 9 bases. The CDR3 contains 15 residues. The CDR3 nucleotides read TGTGCCAGTAGTATCGGCGGAAGCTCTGGAAACACCATATATTTT. This sequence encodes CASSIGGSSGNTIYF.

The chain recombines TRBV11-2 with TRBJ2-7, with D unresolved. Germline V gene data show CDR1 as SGHAT and CDR2 as FQNNGV. The CDR3 is 12 residues long. With 0 bases removed from V and 4 bases from J, the gap between germline ends came to 4 bases. The CDR3 DNA reads as TGTGCCAGCAGCTTAGATTTATACGAGCAGTACTTC. It codes for CASSLDLYEQYF.

V gene TRBV7-9 combines with J gene TRBJ2-1; 11 bases agree with TRBD2. In germline, CDR1 is SEHNR, CDR2 FQNEAQ (reference sequence). The CDR3 covers 16 residues. J was trimmed by 4 bases and V by 3 bases; bases with no gene match: 5. CDR3 in DNA: TGTGCCAGCAGCTTGACGACTAGCGGGACTTACAATGAGCAGTTCTTC. This translates into CASSLTTSGTYNEQFF. Using reference TRBV7-9 and TRBJ2-1 for the parts outside the CDR3, the full variable domain is DTGVSQNPRHKITKRGQNVTFRCDPISEHNRLYWYRQTLGQGPEFLTYFQNEAQLEKSRLLSDRFSAERPKGSFSTLEIQRTEQGDSAMYLCASSLTTSGTYNEQFFGPGTRLTVL.

The chain has TRBV7-8 and TRBJ2-7; the match to TRBD2 covers 10 bases. This CDR3 region has 17 residues. From germline, CDR1 is SGHVS and CDR2 FQNEAQ. Trimming cost V 1 base and J 3 bases; bases outside gene matches: 9. The CDR3 region is CASSLVASGGIYYEQYF. DNA for the CDR3: TGTGCCAGCAGCTTAGTGGCTAGCGGGGGCATTTACTACGAGCAGTACTTC.

V is TRBV6-1 and J is TRBJ1-1; possible D gene TRBD1, 5 bases. Germline V gene lookup returns CDR1 MNHNS and CDR2 SASEGT. V was cut by 8 bases and J by 6 bases, with 7 bases left in between. The CDR3 sequence is 10 residues long. The CDR3 here is CASGGAEAFF. The CDR3 DNA reads as TGTGCCAGCGGGGGGGCTGAAGCTTTCTTT.

The table lists this clone with a count of one. V usage is TRBV20-1 and J usage is TRBJ1-2; 7 bases agree with TRBD1. This CDR3 is 11 amino acids long. Germline V gene lookup returns CDR1 DFQATT and CDR2 SNEGSKA (reference sequence). V shed 6 bases and J 6 bases; nucleotides not matched to a gene: 4. The CDR3, as DNA: TGCAGTGCACGGACAGGAGATGGCTACACCTTC. It is translated as CSARTGDGYTF.

The chain uses TRBV4-2 and TRBJ2-7; D is undetermined. In germline, CDR1 is LGHNA, CDR2 YNFKEQ. The CDR3 is 15 amino acids. V was shortened by 2 bases and J by 6 bases, with 17 bases between the two germline ends. This CDR3 is CASSQSLLRAPEQYF. The DNA for the CDR3 is TGTGCCAGCAGCCAAAGTTTGTTACGCGCTCCCGAGCAGTACTTC.

The rearrangement links TRBV19 to TRBJ1-2; maybe TRBD1 (5 bases). The CDR3 spans 13 residues. Germline CDR1 is LNHDA and CDR2 is SQIVND (reference sequence). V lost 5 bases to trimming and J lost 2 bases, with 9 bases between them. In DNA, the CDR3 is TGTGCCAGTAGTTACAACAGGAACTATGGCTACACCTTC. Translated: CASSYNRNYGYTF. The full variable domain, its missing parts supplied by reference TRBV19 and TRBJ1-2, is DGGITQSPKYLFRKEGQNVTLSCEQNLNHDAMYWYRQDPGQGLRLIYYSQIVNDFQKGDIAEGYSVSREKKESFPLTVTSAQKNPTAFYLCASSYNRNYGYTFGSGTRLTVV.

This rearrangement joins TRBV28 to TRBJ1-2; TRBD1 aligns across 9 bases. Losses at the gene ends were 5 bases for V and 8 bases for J; bases not matched to a gene: 9. CDR1 is MDHEN, CDR2 SYDVKM, per germline. The CDR3 has 14 residues. CDR3 bases: TGTGCCAGCAGTGTTCCGACAGGGGGGAGGGGCTACACCTTC. Encoded protein: CASSVPTGGRGYTF.

The chain joins TRBV10-3 to TRBJ2-3, with 13 bases lining up with TRBD2. V trimming: 7 bases; J trimming: 0 bases; junction bases outside the gene matches: 7. From germline, CDR1 is ENHRY and CDR2 SYGVKD. The CDR3 has 17 amino acids. In DNA, the CDR3 is TGTGCCATCACCCCGACTAGCGGGAGGTTCAGCACAGATACGCAGTATTTT. This gives the protein CAITPTSGRFSTDTQYF.

V and J are TRBV19 and TRBJ2-1, with 8 bases lining up with TRBD2. Per the germline V gene, CDR1 is LNHDA and CDR2 is SQIVND (reference sequence). The CDR3 is 17 amino acids. J lost 10 bases, V lost 7 bases, and 21 bases had no gene match. The CDR3 DNA reads as TGTGCCAGTAATACCGGGAGGGCGACTAGCCCTATCGGAGAGCAGTTCTTC. Encoded protein: CASNTGRATSPIGEQFF.

The chain combines TRBV5-8 with TRBJ2-5; D perhaps matches TRBD1 (5 bases). Germline CDR1 is SGHTS and CDR2 is YDEGEE. The CDR3 length is 15 residues. Trimming removed 3 bases at V and 0 bases at J, with 12 bases between. Written as DNA, the CDR3 is TGTGCCAGCAGCTCGGAGAGACAGAACCAAGAGACCCAGTACTTC. Translated: CASSSERQNQETQYF.

The chain carries TRBV27 and TRBJ1-2, with D uncertain. The V end lost 2 bases, the J end lost 2 bases, and 9 bases lay between the germline ends. From germline, CDR1 is MNHEY and CDR2 SMNVEV (reference sequence). CDR3 length: 14 residues. In DNA, the CDR3 is TGTGCCAGCAGTTTAGGAGGCAGAAACTATGGCTACACCTTC. It translates to CASSLGGRNYGYTF.

The chain uses TRBV4-3 and TRBJ2-6, with TRBD1 matching over 7 bases. The ends lost 5 bases at V and 0 bases at J; junction bases unmatched: 7. CDR1 and CDR2 (germline): LGHNA, YSLEER. CDR3 length: 17 residues. The CDR3 reads CASSTAGGVSGANVLTF. The CDR3, as DNA: TGCGCCAGCAGCACCGCAGGGGGTGTCTCTGGGGCCAACGTCCTGACTTTC.